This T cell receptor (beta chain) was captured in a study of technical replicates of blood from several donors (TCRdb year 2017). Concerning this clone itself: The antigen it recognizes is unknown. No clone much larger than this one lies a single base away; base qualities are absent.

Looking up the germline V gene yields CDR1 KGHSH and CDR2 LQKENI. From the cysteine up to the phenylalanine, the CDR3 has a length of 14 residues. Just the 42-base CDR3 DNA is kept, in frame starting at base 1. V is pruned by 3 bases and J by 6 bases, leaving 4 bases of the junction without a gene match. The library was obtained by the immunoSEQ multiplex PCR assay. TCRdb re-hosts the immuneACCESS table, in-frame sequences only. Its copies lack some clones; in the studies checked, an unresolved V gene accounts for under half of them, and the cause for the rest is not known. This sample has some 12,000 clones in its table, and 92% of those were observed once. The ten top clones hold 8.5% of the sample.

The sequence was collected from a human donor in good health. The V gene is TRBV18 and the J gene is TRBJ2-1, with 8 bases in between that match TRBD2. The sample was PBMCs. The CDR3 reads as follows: CASSPGTSGNEQFF. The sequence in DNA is TGTGCCAGCTCACCCGGGACTAGTGGCAATGAGCAGTTCTTC.